Listed below are T cell receptor beta chains from one sample, sequenced in a study of blood T cell repertoires in COVID-19. Clones were read by immunoSEQ multiplex PCR, and TCRdb kept only the in-frame ones, dropping some. This table has about 250,000 clones, more than 70% appearing once. Sequencing used peripheral blood. The receptors come from a woman in her 30s with COVID-19, enrolled during active disease. The CDR3 runs from the conserved cysteine through the conserved F or W. Fields, in order: J gene, V gene, clone size, D gene, CDR3 DNA, CDR3 protein. A D gene is named only where the DNA matches it firmly. The size field is filled for only some rows; it gives once, few, many or a size class.

j_call: TRBJ2-2
v_call: TRBV7-7
clone_size: -
d_call: -
cdr3_nt: TGTGCTAGCAGCCCCAGGATCTCCGGCGGGGAGCTGTTTTTT
cdr3_aa: CASSPRISGGELFF

j_call: TRBJ1-4
v_call: TRBV10-1
clone_size: once
d_call: -
cdr3_nt: TGCGCCAGCAGTGGACAGGAGGATGAAAAACTGTTTTTT
cdr3_aa: CASSGQEDEKLFF

j_call: TRBJ1-2
v_call: TRBV2
clone_size: -
d_call: TRBD1
cdr3_nt: TGTGCCAGCAGTGGACGACAGGGGGCCGTTGGCTACACCTTC
cdr3_aa: CASSGRQGAVGYTF

j_call: TRBJ1-1
v_call: TRBV6-6
clone_size: -
d_call: -
cdr3_nt: TGTGCCAGCAGTTACCCACAGGGAGGGGTGGGGGCTGAAGCTTTCTTT
cdr3_aa: CASSYPQGGVGAEAFF

j_call: TRBJ1-1
v_call: TRBV27
clone_size: -
d_call: -
cdr3_nt: TGTGCCAGCAGTCCAGGACAGAACACTGAAGCTTTCTTT
cdr3_aa: CASSPGQNTEAFF

j_call: TRBJ2-2
v_call: TRBV5-1
clone_size: -
d_call: TRBD2
cdr3_nt: TGCGCCAGCAGCCCGAGCGGGAGGGCCGCCGGGGAGCTGTTTTTT
cdr3_aa: CASSPSGRAAGELFF

j_call: TRBJ2-1
v_call: TRBV5-1
clone_size: -
d_call: TRBD2
cdr3_nt: TGCGCCAGCAGACGCCTAGCGGGAGGCGCCAATGAGCAGTTCTTC
cdr3_aa: CASRRLAGGANEQFF

j_call: TRBJ1-2
v_call: TRBV2
clone_size: -
d_call: TRBD1
cdr3_nt: TGTGCCAGCAGTTCCCAAACAGGGGGAGGTGGCTACACCTTC
cdr3_aa: CASSSQTGGGGYTF

j_call: TRBJ2-5
v_call: TRBV3-1/TRBV3-2
clone_size: -
d_call: TRBD1
cdr3_nt: TGTGCCAGCAGCCAAGATGACAGGGGCGGTTCCCAAGAGACCCAGTACTTC
cdr3_aa: CASSQDDRGGSQETQYF

j_call: TRBJ1-1
v_call: TRBV11-3
clone_size: -
d_call: TRBD1
cdr3_nt: TGTGCCAGCAGCCGGGGACAGGGTGTAAAAACTGAAGCTTTCTTT
cdr3_aa: CASSRGQGVKTEAFF

j_call: TRBJ1-1
v_call: TRBV15
clone_size: -
d_call: TRBD1
cdr3_nt: TGTGCCACCAGCAGAGAGGGACAGTGGAACACTGAAGCTTTCTTT
cdr3_aa: CATSREGQWNTEAFF

j_call: TRBJ1-2
v_call: TRBV4-3
clone_size: -
d_call: TRBD1
cdr3_nt: TGCGCCAGCAGCCAAGATTACACGACAGGGGCTTATTTC
cdr3_aa: CASSQDYTTGAYF

j_call: TRBJ2-2
v_call: TRBV3-1/TRBV3-2
clone_size: few
d_call: -
cdr3_nt: TGTGCCAGCAGCCAAGATCTCCGGGGAATGGAGACCGGGGAGCTGTTTTTT
cdr3_aa: CASSQDLRGMETGELFF

j_call: TRBJ2-1
v_call: TRBV7-8
clone_size: -
d_call: TRBD1
cdr3_nt: TGTGCCAGCAGCCCACGACGGGACAGAATCTACAATGAGCAGTTCTTC
cdr3_aa: CASSPRRDRIYNEQFF

j_call: TRBJ2-6
v_call: TRBV6-5
clone_size: -
d_call: -
cdr3_nt: TGTGCCAGCGGGCGAAGCTCTGGGGCCAACGTCCTGACTTTC
cdr3_aa: CASGRSSGANVLTF

j_call: TRBJ2-2
v_call: TRBV19
clone_size: -
d_call: TRBD1
cdr3_nt: TGTGCCAGTAGGGCCCTACAGGGGATCGGGGAGCTGTTTTTT
cdr3_aa: CASRALQGIGELFF